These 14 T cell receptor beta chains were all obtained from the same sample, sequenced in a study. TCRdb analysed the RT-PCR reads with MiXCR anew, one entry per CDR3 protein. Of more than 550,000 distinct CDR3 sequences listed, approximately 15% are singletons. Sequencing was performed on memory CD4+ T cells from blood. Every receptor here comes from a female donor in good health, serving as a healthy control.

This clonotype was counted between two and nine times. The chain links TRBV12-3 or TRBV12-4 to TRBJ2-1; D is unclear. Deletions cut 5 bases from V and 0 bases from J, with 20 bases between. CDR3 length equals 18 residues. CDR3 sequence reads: CASSRLLGARSSYNEQFF. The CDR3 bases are TGTGCCAGCAGTAGGTTATTAGGTGCCCGGAGCTCCTACAATGAGCAGTTCTTC.

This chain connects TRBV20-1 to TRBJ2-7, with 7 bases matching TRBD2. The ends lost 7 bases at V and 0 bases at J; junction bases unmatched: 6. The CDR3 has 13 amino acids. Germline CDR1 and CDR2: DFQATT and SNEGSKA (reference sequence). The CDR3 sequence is CSGKAGTSYEQYF. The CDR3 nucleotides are TGCAGTGGGAAAGCGGGAACCTCCTACGAGCAGTACTTC.

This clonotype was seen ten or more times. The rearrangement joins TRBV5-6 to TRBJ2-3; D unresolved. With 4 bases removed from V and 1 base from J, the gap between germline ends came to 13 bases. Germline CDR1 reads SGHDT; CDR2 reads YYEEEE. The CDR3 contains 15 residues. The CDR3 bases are TGTGCCAGCAGCAGCTCCCCTGAAGGCACAGATACGCAGTATTTT. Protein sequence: CASSSSPEGTDTQYF.

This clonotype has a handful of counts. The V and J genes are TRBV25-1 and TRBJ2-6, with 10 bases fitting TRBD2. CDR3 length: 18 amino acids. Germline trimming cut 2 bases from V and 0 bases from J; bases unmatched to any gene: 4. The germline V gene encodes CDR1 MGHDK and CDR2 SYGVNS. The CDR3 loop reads CASSEGASGGSGANVLTF. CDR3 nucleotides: TGTGCCAGCAGTGAAGGGGCTAGCGGGGGCTCTGGGGCCAACGTCCTGACTTTC.

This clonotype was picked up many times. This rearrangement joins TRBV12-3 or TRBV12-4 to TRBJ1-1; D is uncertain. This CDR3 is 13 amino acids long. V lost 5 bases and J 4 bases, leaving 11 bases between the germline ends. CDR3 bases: TGTGCCAGCAGTCAGGAGCGGGGCACTGAAGCTTTCTTT. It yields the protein CASSQERGTEAFF.

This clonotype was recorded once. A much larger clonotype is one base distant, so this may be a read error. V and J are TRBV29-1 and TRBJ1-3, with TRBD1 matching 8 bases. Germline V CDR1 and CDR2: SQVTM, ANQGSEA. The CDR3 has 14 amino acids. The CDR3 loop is CSVESRGHGNTLYF. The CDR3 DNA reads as TGCAGCGTTGAATCCAGGGGGCATGGAAACACCTTATATTTT.

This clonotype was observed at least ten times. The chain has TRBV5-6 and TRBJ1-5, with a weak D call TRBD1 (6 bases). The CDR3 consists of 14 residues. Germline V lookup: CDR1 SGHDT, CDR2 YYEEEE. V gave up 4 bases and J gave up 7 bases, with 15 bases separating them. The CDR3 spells CASSTTGIKQPQHF. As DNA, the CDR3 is TGTGCCAGCAGCACTACAGGGATTAAACAGCCCCAGCATTTT.

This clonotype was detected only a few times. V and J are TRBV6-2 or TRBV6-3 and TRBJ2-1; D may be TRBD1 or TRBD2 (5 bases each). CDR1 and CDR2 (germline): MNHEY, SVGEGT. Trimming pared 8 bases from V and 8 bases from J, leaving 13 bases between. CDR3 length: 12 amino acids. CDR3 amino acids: CASGGRGHEQFF. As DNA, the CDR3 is TGTGCCAGCGGCGGACGGGGACATGAGCAGTTCTTC.

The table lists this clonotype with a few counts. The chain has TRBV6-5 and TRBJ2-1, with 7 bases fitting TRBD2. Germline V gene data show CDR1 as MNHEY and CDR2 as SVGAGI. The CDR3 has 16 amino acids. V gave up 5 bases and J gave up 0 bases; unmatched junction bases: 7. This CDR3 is CASSTGGKHSYNEQFF. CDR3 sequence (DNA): TGTGCCAGCAGTACCGGGGGGAAACACTCCTACAATGAGCAGTTCTTC.

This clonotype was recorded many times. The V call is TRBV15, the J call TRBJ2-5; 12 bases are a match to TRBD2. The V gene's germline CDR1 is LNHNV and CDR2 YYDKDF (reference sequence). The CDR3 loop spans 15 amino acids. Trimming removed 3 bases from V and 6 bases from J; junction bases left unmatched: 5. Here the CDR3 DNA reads TGTGCCACCAGCAGCAGGACTAGCGGGGAACAGACCCAGTACTTC. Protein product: CATSSRTSGEQTQYF.

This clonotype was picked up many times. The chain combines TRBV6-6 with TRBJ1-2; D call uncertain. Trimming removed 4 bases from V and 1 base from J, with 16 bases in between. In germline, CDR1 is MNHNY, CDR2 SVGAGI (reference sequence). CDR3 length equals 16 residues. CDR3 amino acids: CASSSLIGRVNYGYTF. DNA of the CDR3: TGTGCCAGCAGTTCTCTCATTGGAAGGGTTAACTATGGCTACACCTTC.

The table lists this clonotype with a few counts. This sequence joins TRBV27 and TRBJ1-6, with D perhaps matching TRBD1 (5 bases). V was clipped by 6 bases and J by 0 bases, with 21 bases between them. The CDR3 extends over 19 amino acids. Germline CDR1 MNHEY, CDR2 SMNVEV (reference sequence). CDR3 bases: TGTGCCAGCAGCTCTATCGGACGGAGAAGGGGCTCCTATAATTCACCCCTCCACTTT. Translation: CASSSIGRRRGSYNSPLHF.

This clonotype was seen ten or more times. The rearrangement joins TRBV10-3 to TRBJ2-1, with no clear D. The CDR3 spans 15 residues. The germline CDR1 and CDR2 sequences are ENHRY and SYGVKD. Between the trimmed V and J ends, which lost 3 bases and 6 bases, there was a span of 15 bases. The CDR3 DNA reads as TGTGCCATCAGTGAAGTCTACTCGAATGGCAATGAGCAGTTCTTC. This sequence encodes CAISEVYSNGNEQFF.

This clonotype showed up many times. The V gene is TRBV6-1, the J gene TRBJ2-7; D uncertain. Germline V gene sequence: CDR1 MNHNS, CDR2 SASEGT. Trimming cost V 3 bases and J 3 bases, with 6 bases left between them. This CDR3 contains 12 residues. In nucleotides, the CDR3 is TGTGCCAGCAGTGACATCGGCTACGAGCAGTACTTC. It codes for CASSDIGYEQYF.